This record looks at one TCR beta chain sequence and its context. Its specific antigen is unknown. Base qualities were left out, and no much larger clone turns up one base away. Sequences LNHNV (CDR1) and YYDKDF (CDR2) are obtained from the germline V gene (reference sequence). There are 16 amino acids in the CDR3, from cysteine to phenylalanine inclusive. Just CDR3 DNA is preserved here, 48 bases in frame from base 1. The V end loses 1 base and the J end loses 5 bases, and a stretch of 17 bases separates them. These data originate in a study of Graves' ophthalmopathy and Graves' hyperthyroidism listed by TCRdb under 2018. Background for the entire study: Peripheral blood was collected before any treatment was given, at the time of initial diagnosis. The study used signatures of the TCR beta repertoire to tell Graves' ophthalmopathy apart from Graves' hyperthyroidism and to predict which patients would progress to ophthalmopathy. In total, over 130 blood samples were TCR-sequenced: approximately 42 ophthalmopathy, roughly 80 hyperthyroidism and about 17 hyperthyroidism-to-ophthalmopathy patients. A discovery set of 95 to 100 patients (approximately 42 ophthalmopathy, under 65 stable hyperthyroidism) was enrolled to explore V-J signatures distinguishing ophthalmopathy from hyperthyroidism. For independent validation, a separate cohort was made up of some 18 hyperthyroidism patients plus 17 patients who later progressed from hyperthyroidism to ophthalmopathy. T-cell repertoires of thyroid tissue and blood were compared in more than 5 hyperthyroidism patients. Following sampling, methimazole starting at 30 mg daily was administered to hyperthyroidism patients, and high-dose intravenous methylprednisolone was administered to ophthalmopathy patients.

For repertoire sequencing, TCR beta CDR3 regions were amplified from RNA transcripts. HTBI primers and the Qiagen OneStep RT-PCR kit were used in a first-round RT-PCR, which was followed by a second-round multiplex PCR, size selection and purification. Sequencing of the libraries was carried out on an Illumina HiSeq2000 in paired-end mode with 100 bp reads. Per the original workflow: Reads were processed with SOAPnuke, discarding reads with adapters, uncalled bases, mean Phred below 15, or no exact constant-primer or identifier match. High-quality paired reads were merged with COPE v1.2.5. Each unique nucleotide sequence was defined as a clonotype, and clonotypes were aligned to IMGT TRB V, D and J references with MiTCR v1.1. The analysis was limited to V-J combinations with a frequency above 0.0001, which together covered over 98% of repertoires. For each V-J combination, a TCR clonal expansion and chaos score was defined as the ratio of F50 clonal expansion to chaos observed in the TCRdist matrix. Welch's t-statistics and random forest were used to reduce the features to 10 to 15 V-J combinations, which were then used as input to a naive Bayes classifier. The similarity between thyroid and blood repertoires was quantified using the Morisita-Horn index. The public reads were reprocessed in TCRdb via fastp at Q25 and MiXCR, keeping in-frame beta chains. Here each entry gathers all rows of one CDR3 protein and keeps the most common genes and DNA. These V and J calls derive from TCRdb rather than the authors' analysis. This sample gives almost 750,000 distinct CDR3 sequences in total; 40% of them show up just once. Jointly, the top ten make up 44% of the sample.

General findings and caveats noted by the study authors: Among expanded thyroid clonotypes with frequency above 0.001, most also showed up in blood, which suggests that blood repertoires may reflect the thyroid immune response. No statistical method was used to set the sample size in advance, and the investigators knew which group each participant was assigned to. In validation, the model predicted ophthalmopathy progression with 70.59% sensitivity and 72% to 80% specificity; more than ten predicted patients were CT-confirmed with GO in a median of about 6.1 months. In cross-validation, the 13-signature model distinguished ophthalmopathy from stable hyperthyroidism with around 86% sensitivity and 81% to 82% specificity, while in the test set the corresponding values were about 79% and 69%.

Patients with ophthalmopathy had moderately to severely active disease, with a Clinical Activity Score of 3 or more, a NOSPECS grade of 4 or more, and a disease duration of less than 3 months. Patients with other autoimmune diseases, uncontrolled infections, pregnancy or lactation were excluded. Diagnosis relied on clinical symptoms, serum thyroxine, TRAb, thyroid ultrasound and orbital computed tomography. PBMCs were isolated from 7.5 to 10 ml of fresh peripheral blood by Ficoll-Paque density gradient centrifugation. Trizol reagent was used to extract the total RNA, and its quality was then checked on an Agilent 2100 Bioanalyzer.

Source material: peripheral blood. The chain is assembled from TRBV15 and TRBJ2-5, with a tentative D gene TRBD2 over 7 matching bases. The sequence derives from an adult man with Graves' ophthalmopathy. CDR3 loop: CATSRGTAGYVETQYF. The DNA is TGTGCCACCAGCAGAGGGACAGCGGGATACGTCGAGACCCAGTACTTC.